This TCR beta chain derives from a study of T cells after yellow fever vaccination. The overall study: Fractions of limited cellularity were prepared by means of SMART-Seq v4 Ultra Low Input.

Study findings and constraints: Post-booster reappearance was seen for most primary-vaccination clones (96% CD4, about 88% CD8). FACS-sorted repertoires might harbor abundant contaminating clonotypes from the bulk population.

This CDR3 contains 16 residues. V lost 4 bases and J lost 3, with 19 bases in between. CDR1 and CDR2 (germline): SGHRS, YFSETQ. This clonotype appeared many times. What it binds is unknown. TCRdb fed the 5' RACE reads into MiXCR, producing one record per CDR3 protein. The repertoire holds some 340,000 distinct CDR3 sequences, with roughly 4.3% as singletons. The V call is TRBV5-1, the J call TRBJ1-1; possible D gene TRBD1, 5 bases. The receptor's source is a man aged 18 to 29 who received the YFV17D yellow fever vaccine. The sequencing used PBMCs, collected 5 days after the yellow fever booster vaccination. CDR3 region: CASSLWTGTPDTEAFF. CDR3 nucleotide sequence: TGCGCCAGCAGCCTATGGACGGGGACTCCGGACACTGAAGCTTTCTTT.